The subject of this entry is one T cell receptor beta chain. What antigen it recognizes has not been identified. Base qualities are not at hand, and no much larger clone is one base apart. The data are from a study of cytomegalovirus exposure and HLA in healthy donors (dated by TCRdb to 2016 to 2017). The study in broad terms: In an earlier analysis of 587 of the donors, 250 to 300 Gb of sequence data and 100 million or so unique TCR beta sequences from 150 million to 200 million T cells were reported. Both class I and class II loci were covered by HLA typing, at four-digit resolution. All discovery cohort repertoires had been generated using a single sequencing platform. The study was designed to test whether signatures of past pathogen exposure could be identified by cataloging public T cell receptors. Among the roughly 370 genotyped donors, about 83% belonged to the genetic ancestry cluster associated with self-reported Caucasian donors. A later analysis re-examined previously published TCR beta repertoires from just over 650 donors and added high-resolution HLA genotyping to investigate patterns of TCR occurrence. The study combined high-throughput TCR immunosequencing, statistical association of individual TCRs with disease status, and machine learning to predict cytomegalovirus infection status. To decide whether each TCR beta V gene segment behaved as functional or pseudogenic, an earlier analysis of fewer than 750 of the donors relied on high-throughput TCR beta sequencing. An early release covering roughly 640 HLA-typed donors comprised about 300 gigabases of sequencing data and around 85 million unique TCR sequences. The T cell repertoires of around 670 subjects were profiled by immunosequencing and related to cytomegalovirus serostatus. Roughly 5 DR-DQ haplotypes were treated as single units for association and clustering because of strong linkage in the cohort. A separate validation cohort of more than 100 different subjects was used in addition to the roughly 700-subject first cohort. Alongside the repertoire data, information on donor age, sex, ethnicity and CMV serostatus was compiled. The number of typed donors differed by locus: about 629-630 for A, B, C, DRB1 and DQB1; 500 to 550 for DQA1; some 610 for DPA1; and 400 to 480 for DPB1. A later genetic analysis took genome-wide SNP genotypes for about 55% of the 666 donors and used that subset as a discovery cohort. Among 398 genotyped donors of the cohort, an average of approximately 250,000 unique TCR beta nucleotide sequences were sequenced per donor, 15% to 20% of them non-productive. Rather than drawing on any new phenotypic data, the later analysis identified candidate immune exposures from TCR beta sequences and the way those sequences occurred across donors.

The germline V gene provides CDR1 SGDLS and CDR2 YYNGEE. V is clipped by 4 bases and J by 9 bases, and the sequence between their germline boundaries is 11 bases long. Spanning cysteine to phenylalanine, the CDR3 consists of 12 amino acids. The kept DNA is CDR3 alone, 36 bases in frame from the first base. The cohort was made up of 666 healthy bone marrow donors. All cohort members were sampled while nominally healthy, although unrecorded immune exposures were likely present. The donor was CMV seronegative and was included in the group of a few hundred seronegative cohort members. A peripheral blood sample was collected from each donor, and TCR beta sequencing was performed on peripheral blood mononuclear cells. The Qiagen DNeasy Blood Extraction Kit was used to extract genomic DNA from the blood cell samples. The library was made by the immunoSEQ multiplex PCR assay. For the multiplex PCR, a mixture combining 60 forward primers for TCR Vbeta segments and 13 reverse primers for TCR Jbeta segments was used. The CDR3 region of rearranged TCR beta genes was amplified from genomic DNA by a multiplex PCR assay. Amplified TCR beta libraries were sequenced as 87-base-pair reads on the Illumina HiSeq System. Per the source publication's procedure: A later analysis tallied about 77 million unique TCR beta chains across the 660 or so repertoires, and roughly 11 million of those chains were shared by two or more donors. To remove PCR and sequencing errors, raw reads were error-corrected and collapsed into unique sequences using a nearest-neighbor algorithm that merged closely related sequences. CDR3 sequences were aligned to IMGT reference sequences to assign V, D and J gene segments. For a sequence to be retained, a match of at least six nucleotides to both a V gene segment and a J gene segment was required. A rearrangement was called productive if the CDR3 had no stop codons and remained in frame with V and J, and every other rearrangement was called non-productive. CDR3 was defined by IMGT convention, running from the second conserved V-encoded cysteine to the conserved J-encoded phenylalanine. In an earlier analysis of some 550 of the donors, sequences lacking an unambiguous match to a single V gene segment were excluded. In an earlier analysis of roughly 500 of the donors, V segments were called functional above 56.7% productive rearrangements and were called segregating when the between-donor standard deviation exceeded 5%. A statistical classification framework was built for diagnosing cytomegalovirus status from the catalog of TCR beta chain sequences. V and J gene assignment, in a later analysis, came from comparing TCR nucleotide sequences with IMGT/GENE-DB human TR gene sequences. Using the TCRdist pipeline, a later analysis assigned CDR3 sequences along with most-parsimonious VDJ recombination scenarios. In a later analysis, each TCR beta chain was defined by its CDR3 amino acid sequence together with its V-gene family, and reads lacking a unique V-gene family were excluded. In a later analysis, around 600 highly shared, low-generation-probability nucleotide sequences were removed to address suspected cross-contamination and a sequencing artifact. For each public chain, a later analysis derived a clonal expansion index from normalized ranks of inferred template counts within each repertoire. In a later analysis, generation probabilities were computed with a VDJ recombination model fitted to out-of-frame rearrangements, and the resulting probabilities were checked against IGoR. A later analysis scored TCR-TCR, TCR-HLA and TCR-CMV co-occurrence with hypergeometric tests, applying a repertoire-size bias correction to TCR pairs. In a later analysis, false discovery rates were estimated by permuting HLA or CMV assignments 20 times. In a later analysis, co-occurring TCRs were grouped with DBSCAN, and TCRdist sequence similarity was added when clustering was performed within HLA-allele-positive subsets. Repertoires with fewer than 30,000 or more than 120,000 public chains, plus five repertoires with anomalous nucleotide sharing, were excluded from co-occurrence clustering. TCRdb provides this immuneACCESS table in a form limited to in-frame rearrangements. Some clones are lacking; in checked studies, under half of them reflect an unresolved V gene, and why the rest are absent is not known. V and J calls and clone size come straight from that table; D and trimming were deduced from the DNA. In this sample the table shows some 120,000 clones, over 70% of which occur a single time. The ten largest clones take up roughly 3.5% of the sample.

Paper-wide results and their limitations: A cluster of highly shared sequence variants was judged likely to represent a technical artifact of the sequencing pipeline. Linkage disequilibrium might explain the correlated functional status among segregating V segments, but an unknown experimental factor could not be ruled out. According to the authors, the approach could potentially be generalized to other disease states and immunological phenotypes. Only TCR beta chains were sequenced in this cohort, and the absence of alpha or paired-chain data limited detectable features. When HLA alleles, especially DR and DQ, strongly co-occurred, TCR associations were difficult to assign to individual alleles. According to a later analysis, parvovirus B19, influenza, CMV and Epstein-Barr virus appeared linked to several top co-occurrence clusters. A later analysis found that TCR association rates varied across HLA loci, with DRB1 alleles showing the most associated TCRs and HLA-C alleles the fewest. Sequencing depth was assumed to be roughly uniform across donors in the presence/absence analyses, though that assumption may not hold. Most TCR sequences were seen in very few donors, while some public TCRs were found in many individuals. Because HLA typing was unavailable for some donors at each locus, only the typed subset was used in association tests. Some IMGT-functional V segments, including TRBV6-2 and TRBV6-3, could not be told apart with the 87-base-pair reads, so those segments were excluded. In a later analysis, HLA-associated TCR beta chains showed more clonal expansion and lower generation probabilities than non-associated chains that were equally common. In vitro tests confirmed that a few of the cytomegalovirus-associated TCR beta chains recognize cytomegalovirus antigens. A further reported finding was that TCR beta sequences accurately predicted the HLA-A and HLA-B alleles for most subjects in the first cohort. In the study, roughly 160 TCR beta chains were listed as associated with cytomegalovirus. Most CMV-associated TCR beta chains appeared to be HLA-restricted in a later analysis, and the HLA associations seemed to be driven largely by CMV exposure. For the cohort, immune exposure information was limited to CMV serostatus. In a later genetic analysis, fewer N-insertions in productive TCRs were reported among donors in an Asian-associated ancestry cluster than the roughly 700-donor mean. A later genetic analysis associated a missense DCLRE1C variant with V-gene and J-gene trimming of TCR beta chains, and an independent cohort replicated the association. Broadly in line with IMGT annotations, most TCR beta V segments showed up in productive rearrangements about 87% or about 30% of the time in an earlier analysis of around 550 of the donors. The earlier analysis of fewer than 750 of the donors excluded roughly 16 rarely observed V segments, including chromosome 9 orphons, because counts were too low. The classifier was reported to diagnose cytomegalovirus status with high specificity and sensitivity in both the original and validation cohorts. Specific HLA alleles were associated with 16,951 TCR beta sequences at a false discovery rate of 0.05 in a later analysis.

Recombination connected TRBV9 to TRBJ2-1, with no confident D gene call. Sample: PBMCs. The sequence came from a woman between 45 and 60 years old in good health and CMV-seronegative. CDR3 sequence: CASSTPRGEQFF. Here is the DNA: TGTGCCAGCAGCACCCCACGCGGTGAGCAGTTCTTC.